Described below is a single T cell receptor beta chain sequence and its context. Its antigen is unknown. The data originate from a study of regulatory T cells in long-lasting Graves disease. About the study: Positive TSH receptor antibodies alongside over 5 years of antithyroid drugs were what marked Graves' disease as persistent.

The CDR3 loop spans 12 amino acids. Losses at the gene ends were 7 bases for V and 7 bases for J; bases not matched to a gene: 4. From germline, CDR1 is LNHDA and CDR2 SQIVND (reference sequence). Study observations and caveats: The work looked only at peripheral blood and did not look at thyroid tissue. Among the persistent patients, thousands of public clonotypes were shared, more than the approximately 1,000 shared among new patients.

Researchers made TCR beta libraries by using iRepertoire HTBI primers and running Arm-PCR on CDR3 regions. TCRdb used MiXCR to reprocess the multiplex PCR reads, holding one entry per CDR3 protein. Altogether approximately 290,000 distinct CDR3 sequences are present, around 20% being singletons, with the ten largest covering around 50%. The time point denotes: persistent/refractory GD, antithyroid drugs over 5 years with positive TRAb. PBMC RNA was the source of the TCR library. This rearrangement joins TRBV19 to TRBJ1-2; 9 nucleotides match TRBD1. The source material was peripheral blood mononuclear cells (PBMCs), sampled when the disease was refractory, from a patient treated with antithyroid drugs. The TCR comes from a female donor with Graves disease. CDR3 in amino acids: CASNHRGLGYTF. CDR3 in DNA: TGTGCCAGTAACCACAGGGGGCTTGGCTACACCTTC. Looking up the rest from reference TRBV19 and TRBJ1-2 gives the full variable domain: DGGITQSPKYLFRKEGQNVTLSCEQNLNHDAMYWYRQDPGQGLRLIYYSQIVNDFQKGDIAEGYSVSREKKESFPLTVTSAQKNPTAFYLCASNHRGLGYTFGSGTRLTVV.